These T cell receptor beta chains were read from a single sample in a study of molecular identifiers for immune sequencing clone quantification. A single record per CDR3 protein comes from TCRdb applying MiXCR to the PCR reads. Altogether hundreds of thousands of distinct CDR3 sequences are present, 25% being singletons, with the ten largest covering 0.6% to 0.9%. The sample consisted of naive CD8+ T cells from blood, with Jurkat cell RNA spiked in. The origin of the receptors is a human donor in good health. Some libraries in this study had Jurkat cell RNA spiked in. The CDR3 runs from the conserved cysteine through the conserved F or W. D genes are given only for firm matches. The size field is filled for only some rows; it gives once, few, many or a size class.

V gene,clone size,J gene,D gene,CDR3 protein,CDR3 DNA
TRBV14,.,TRBJ2-1,.,CASGVGVSGQFF,TGTGCCAGCGGGGTTGGGGTTAGCGGGCAGTTCTTC
TRBV4-2,few,TRBJ1-6,.,CASSPGTDVNSPLHF,TGTGCCAGCAGCCCCGGGACTGACGTGAATTCACCCCTCCACTTT
TRBV2,.,TRBJ2-5,TRBD1,CASIIGQGGETQYF,TGTGCCAGCATCATCGGACAGGGCGGAGAGACCCAGTACTTC
TRBV28,.,TRBJ2-7,.,CASLGVPIYEQYF,TGTGCCAGCCTCGGGGTCCCGATCTACGAGCAGTACTTC
TRBV7-9,many,TRBJ2-5,.,CASSLLSAERQETQYF,TGTGCCAGCAGCTTATTATCTGCAGAGAGACAAGAGACCCAGTACTTC
TRBV20-1,.,TRBJ2-2,.,CSARDWGTGELFF,TGCAGTGCTAGAGACTGGGGGACCGGGGAGCTGTTTTTT
TRBV11-2,many,TRBJ2-5,TRBD2,CASSPRGDLEETQYF,TGTGCCAGCAGCCCGCGGGGGGACCTAGAAGAGACCCAGTACTTC
TRBV19,.,TRBJ2-5,.,CASSIVVRGSETQYF,TGTGCCAGTAGTATAGTTGTCAGGGGCTCGGAGACCCAGTACTTC
TRBV27,few,TRBJ2-6,TRBD1,CASTGTGGGSGANVLTF,TGTGCCAGCACCGGGACAGGGGGAGGTTCTGGGGCCAACGTCCTGACTTTC
TRBV20-1,.,TRBJ1-2,.,CGARRAGLYGYTF,TGCGGTGCTAGAAGGGCAGGGCTTTATGGCTACACCTTC
TRBV7-2,few,TRBJ2-2,.,CASSSRSNTGELFF,TGTGCCAGCAGCTCTCGATCGAACACCGGGGAGCTGTTTTTT
TRBV12-3/TRBV12-4,many,TRBJ2-3,.,CASSLRSAGYTDTQYF,TGTGCCAGCAGTTTACGGTCGGCAGGTTACACAGATACGCAGTATTTT